Presented here are 27 T cell receptor beta chains from one specimen sequenced in a study of Ad26.COV2.S vaccination and SARS-CoV-2 variants. Libraries were prepared by immunoSEQ multiplex PCR; TCRdb keeps only in-frame clonotypes and omits some of them. The sample has some 480,000 clones, approximately 88% seen once. Treatment defined: 15 to 20 received Ad26.COV2.S at low or high dose, single or two shots; roughly five received placebo; per-sample allocation not given. Material that was analyzed had been drawn on day 63 after the first vaccine or placebo injection. This specimen was peripheral blood, taken in a trial of Ad26.COV2.S vaccine versus placebo. The receptors were sampled from a person between 18 and 60 years old who received the Ad26.COV2.S COVID-19 vaccine or a placebo.

The V gene is TRBV6-5, the J gene TRBJ2-1; 9 nucleotides line up with TRBD1. Germline CDR1 MNHEY, CDR2 SVGAGI. The CDR3 consists of 16 residues. The junction had 4 bases not matched to a gene; V was cut back by 0 bases and J by 4 bases. CDR3 coding DNA: TGTGCCAGCAGTTACTCGCCTGGACAGGGGTACAATGAGCAGTTCTTC. It is translated as CASSYSPGQGYNEQFF.

V gene TRBV7-2 combines with J gene TRBJ1-4, with unresolved D. Germline CDR1 SGHTA, CDR2 FQGNSA. V was clipped by 0 bases and J by 3 bases, with 8 bases between them. The CDR3 totals 15 residues. In DNA form, the CDR3 reads TGTGCCAGCAGCTTAGCGTTATCCTCTAATGAAAAACTGTTTTTT. It encodes CASSLALSSNEKLFF.

The chain joins TRBV9 to TRBJ2-1, with D tentatively TRBD2 (6 bases). V lost 3 bases to trimming and J lost 4 bases, with 20 bases between them. CDR1 is SGDLS, CDR2 YYNGEE, per germline. The CDR3 sequence is 17 residues long. The CDR3 loop reads CASSANLGLSLYNEQFF. In DNA form, the CDR3 reads TGTGCCAGCAGCGCCAACCTGGGACTCTCACTATACAATGAGCAGTTCTTC.

The chain has TRBV14 and TRBJ1-1; D ambiguous. Germline-derived CDR1 and CDR2 are SGHDN and FVKESK. The V end lost 6 bases, the J end lost 1 base, and 9 bases lay between the germline ends. The CDR3 is 13 residues long. CDR3 in amino acids: CASSLIGNTEAFF. CDR3 nucleotides: TGTGCCAGCAGTCTTATAGGGAACACTGAAGCTTTCTTT.

The chain links TRBV5-1 to TRBJ2-6; 10 positions match TRBD2. Germline V CDR1 and CDR2: SGHRS, YFSETQ. The CDR3 is 17 residues long. Losses at the gene ends were 1 base for V and 2 bases for J; bases not matched to a gene: 3. CDR3: CASSLFLAGAGANVLTF. DNA for the CDR3: TGCGCCAGCAGCTTGTTTCTAGCGGGAGCTGGGGCCAACGTCCTGACTTTC.

The J gene is TRBJ2-2, the V gene TRBV7-3; possibly TRBD1 for D (5 bases). There are 14 residues in the CDR3. V was trimmed by 6 bases and J by 3 bases, leaving 11 bases between them. Germline assignment: CDR1 SGHTA and CDR2 FQGTGA. In DNA, the CDR3 is TGTGCCAGCAGGTCAGGGTCAGACACCGGGGAGCTGTTTTTT. Amino acid sequence: CASRSGSDTGELFF. The variable domain in full, with the rest retrieved from reference TRBV7-3 and TRBJ2-2, is GAGVSQTPSNKVTEKGKYVELRCDPISGHTALYWYRQSLGQGPEFLIYFQGTGAADDSGLPNDRFFAVRPEGSVSTLKIQRTERGDSAVYLCASRSGSDTGELFFGEGSRLTVL.

A single count supports this clone. The chain recombines TRBV25-1 with TRBJ2-2, with D perhaps assigned TRBD1 or TRBD2 (5 bases each). Germline-derived CDR1 and CDR2 are MGHDK and SYGVNS. Trimming left V 6 bases short and J 7 bases short, with 24 bases between. The CDR3 extends over 17 amino acids. This CDR3 is CASSSSWAPKRGGELFF. The CDR3 DNA follows: TGTGCCAGCAGCTCGAGTTGGGCTCCCAAGAGGGGCGGGGAGCTGTTTTTT.

V and J are TRBV6-2 or TRBV6-3 and TRBJ2-1, with D maybe TRBD2 (5 bases). Germline V lookup: CDR1 MNHEY, CDR2 SVGEGT. Trimming removed 5 bases from V and 6 bases from J, with 11 bases in between. This CDR3 is built from 13 residues. The CDR3 sequence: CASSRPSSNEQFF. The CDR3 DNA follows: TGTGCCAGCAGTCGGCCTAGCAGCAATGAGCAGTTCTTC.

The chain uses TRBV28 and TRBJ1-2; tentative D call: TRBD1 (5 bases). V gave up 8 bases and J gave up 7 bases, with 20 bases separating them. The CDR3 runs to 14 residues. The germline gives CDR1 MDHEN, CDR2 SYDVKM. As DNA, the CDR3 is TGTGCCAGCCGATTGTTTGGGGGGGATGGTGGCTACACCTTC. It specifies CASRLFGGDGGYTF.

CDR3 DNA: TGTGCCATCTTCTTCGATCCCCCCCTGGATACGCAGTATTTT. Protein product: CAIFFDPPLDTQYF. The chain is built from TRBV10-3 and TRBJ2-3; D gene ambiguous. The CDR3 spans 14 residues. The V end lost 8 bases, the J end lost 6 bases, and 18 bases lay between the germline ends. CDR1 ENHRY and CDR2 SYGVKD come from the germline V gene.

The chain recombines TRBV29-1 with TRBJ2-1, with D unclear. The CDR3 has 12 amino acids. From germline, CDR1 is SQVTM and CDR2 ANQGSEA. Trimming removed 2 bases from V and 4 bases from J, with 6 bases in between. The DNA of the CDR3 is TGCAGCGTTGAACCCAGTTACAATGAGCAGTTCTTC. Amino acids: CSVEPSYNEQFF.

This sequence joins TRBV19 and TRBJ2-1; 11 positions match TRBD2. The CDR3 is 16 amino acids. The junction had 8 bases not matched to a gene; V was cut back by 3 bases and J by 7 bases. Germline values: CDR1 LNHDA, CDR2 SQIVND (reference sequence). For the CDR3, the DNA is TGTGCCAGTAGTATTACGCTAGCGGGAGGTCGGAATGAGCAGTTCTTC. This gives the protein CASSITLAGGRNEQFF.

This chain links TRBV11-1 with TRBJ2-7; no definite D call. CDR3 length equals 13 residues. Trimming cost V 1 base and J 7 bases, with 11 bases left between them. Germline-derived CDR1 and CDR2 are SGHAT and FQDESV (reference sequence). The chain's CDR3 is CASSLGAHGEQYF. CDR3 DNA: TGTGCCAGCAGCTTAGGGGCCCATGGGGAGCAGTACTTC.

V gene TRBV7-9 combines with J gene TRBJ2-3; the D gene is possibly TRBD2 (6 bases). Germline V gives CDR1 SEHNR, CDR2 FQNEAQ (reference sequence). This CDR3 comprises 14 residues. With 5 bases removed from V and 5 bases from J, the gap between germline ends came to 14 bases. The CDR3 DNA reads TGTGCCAGCAGCCCCGGGGGTAGCGGAGATACGCAGTATTTT. The encoded protein is CASSPGGSGDTQYF.

J is TRBJ2-1 and V is TRBV28; D possibly uses TRBD1 or TRBD2 (5 bases each). The CDR3 runs 12 residues. The ends were cut back, 8 bases at V and 10 bases at J, with 15 bases in the middle. The germline V gene encodes CDR1 MDHEN and CDR2 SYDVKM. The DNA for the CDR3 is TGTGCCAGCGGGACCTTAAGGAGGGAGCAGTTCTTC. Amino acids: CASGTLRREQFF.

This clone was recorded once. The V call is TRBV29-1, the J call TRBJ2-7; 8 nucleotides align to TRBD2. The J segment lost 2 bases and the V segment lost 5 bases, leaving 5 bases of the junction unmatched. This CDR3 contains 13 residues. Germline CDR1 SQVTM, CDR2 ANQGSEA. The CDR3 region is CSVRAGGPYEQYF. Written as DNA, the CDR3 is TGCAGCGTTAGGGCGGGAGGACCCTACGAGCAGTACTTC.

This clone was observed once. The J gene is TRBJ1-5, the V gene TRBV2; D remains unclear. The length of the CDR3 is 13 residues. Germline-derived CDR1 and CDR2 are SNHLY and FYNNEI. V was cut by 7 bases and J by 11 bases, with 18 bases left in between. CDR3 region: CASKVDSVGAQHF. The CDR3 DNA follows: TGTGCCAGCAAGGTAGACTCGGTCGGGGCCCAGCATTTT.

This sequence joins TRBV4-3 and TRBJ2-7; TRBD1 is a possible D gene (6 bases). Germline-derived CDR1 and CDR2 are LGHNA and YSLEER. The CDR3 consists of 14 residues. Between the trimmed V and J ends, which lost 2 bases and 0 bases, there was a span of 8 bases. In DNA, the CDR3 is TGCGCCAGCAGCCAAACAGGGACCTCCTACGAGCAGTACTTC. This sequence encodes CASSQTGTSYEQYF.

The V call is TRBV29-1, the J call TRBJ2-7; D gene ambiguous. Germline CDR1 is SQVTM and CDR2 is ANQGSEA. V lost 4 bases to trimming and J lost 0 bases, with 16 bases between them. The CDR3 spans 15 residues. CDR3 protein: CSVGEARWSSYEQYF. DNA for the CDR3: TGCAGCGTTGGAGAGGCGCGGTGGAGCTCCTACGAGCAGTACTTC.

V gene TRBV2 combines with J gene TRBJ2-7, with D possibly being TRBD1 or TRBD2 (5 bases each). Germline lookup yields CDR1 SNHLY and CDR2 FYNNEI. This CDR3 comprises 12 residues. Trimming stripped 6 bases from V and 5 bases from J, with 11 bases between. The CDR3 region is CASSDRGNEQYF. The CDR3 DNA reads TGTGCCAGCAGCGACCGGGGCAACGAGCAGTACTTC.

The rearrangement links TRBV7-2 to TRBJ2-3; tentatively, D is TRBD1 (6 bases). Trimming cost V 1 base and J 5 bases, with 13 bases left between them. CDR3 length equals 15 residues. The V gene's germline CDR1 is SGHTA and CDR2 FQGNSA. The CDR3 reads CASSLGGHKGDTQYF. CDR3 nucleotide sequence: TGTGCCAGCAGCTTAGGGGGACATAAGGGAGATACGCAGTATTTT.

The chain employs TRBV6-2 or TRBV6-3 and TRBJ2-7; a possible D gene is TRBD2 (6 bases). V gave up 0 bases and J gave up 4 bases, with 13 bases separating them. The CDR3 is made up of 15 amino acids. Germline loops: CDR1 MNHEY, CDR2 SVGEGT. DNA for the CDR3: TGTGCCAGCAGTTACTCCGGGAGCCCAAGTTACGAGCAGTACTTC. Amino acid sequence: CASSYSGSPSYEQYF.

This clone was counted a single time. The J gene is TRBJ2-3, the V gene TRBV30; 7 nucleotides align to TRBD2. Per germline, CDR1 GTSNPN and CDR2 SVGIG (reference sequence). CDR3 length equals 15 residues. Trimming took 0 bases from V and 4 from J; bases not matched to a gene: 7. DNA for the CDR3: TGTGCCTGGAGTGTAGCGGCGGGAGCAGCAGATACGCAGTATTTT. It codes for CAWSVAAGAADTQYF.

The rearrangement links TRBV6-5 to TRBJ2-7; 9 bases match TRBD1. The CDR3 loop spans 14 amino acids. V dropped 4 bases and J dropped 5; count of bases not matched to a gene: 6. Per the germline V gene, CDR1 is MNHEY and CDR2 is SVGAGI. CDR3 loop: CASSSGQGKDEQYF. Written as DNA, the CDR3 is TGTGCCAGCAGTTCAGGACAGGGGAAGGACGAGCAGTACTTC.

Notes on this clone: A read error may produce the germline difference seen at one junction end. The rearrangement joins TRBV3-1 (or the pseudogene TRBV3-2) to TRBJ2-1, with TRBD2 matching over 7 bases. The CDR3 spans 23 residues. CDR1 and CDR2 from the germline V gene are LGHDT and YNNKEL (reference sequence). The chain's CDR3 is CASRQDGPAHFDRGSFLYNEQFF. CDR3 DNA: TGTGCCAGCAGGCAAGACGGTCCGGCCCATTTTGACCGCGGGAGCTTCCTATACAATGAGCAGTTCTTC.

The rearrangement links TRBV4-1 to TRBJ2-7; no clear D gene. This CDR3 is 15 amino acids long. V was pared by 4 bases and J by 5 bases, with 18 bases between. Germline CDR1 reads MGHRA; CDR2 reads YSYEKL. CDR3 sequence: CASSPLGTGPDEQYF. CDR3 sequence (DNA): TGCGCCAGCAGCCCTTTAGGCACGGGCCCGGACGAGCAGTACTTC.

The chain recombines TRBV6-5 with TRBJ1-1; 9 nucleotides agree with TRBD1. The CDR3 has 15 residues. V shed 6 bases and J 7 bases; nucleotides not matched to a gene: 12. Germline values: CDR1 MNHEY, CDR2 SVGAGI. CDR3 coding DNA: TGTGCCAGCAGCCCCAGGACAGGGGTAGCGGGTGAAGCTTTCTTT. Translation: CASSPRTGVAGEAFF.